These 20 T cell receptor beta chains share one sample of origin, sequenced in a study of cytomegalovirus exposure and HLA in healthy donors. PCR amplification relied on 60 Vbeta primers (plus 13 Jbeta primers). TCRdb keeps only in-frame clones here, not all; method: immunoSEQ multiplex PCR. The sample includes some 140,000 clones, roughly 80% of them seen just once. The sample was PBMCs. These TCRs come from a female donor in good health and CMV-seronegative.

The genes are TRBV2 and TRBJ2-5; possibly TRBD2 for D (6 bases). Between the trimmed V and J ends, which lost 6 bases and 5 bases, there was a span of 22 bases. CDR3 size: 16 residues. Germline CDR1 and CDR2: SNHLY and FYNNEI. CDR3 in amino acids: CASSSFTGGGKETQYF. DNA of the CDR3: TGTGCCAGCAGCTCCTTCACCGGGGGAGGAAAGGAGACCCAGTACTTC.

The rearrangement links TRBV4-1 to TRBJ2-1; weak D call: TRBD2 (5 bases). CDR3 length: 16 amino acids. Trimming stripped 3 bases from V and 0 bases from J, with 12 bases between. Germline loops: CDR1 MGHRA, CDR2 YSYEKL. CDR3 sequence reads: CASSHYDYSSYNEQFF. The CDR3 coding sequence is TGCGCCAGCAGCCATTACGACTACAGCTCCTACAATGAGCAGTTCTTC.

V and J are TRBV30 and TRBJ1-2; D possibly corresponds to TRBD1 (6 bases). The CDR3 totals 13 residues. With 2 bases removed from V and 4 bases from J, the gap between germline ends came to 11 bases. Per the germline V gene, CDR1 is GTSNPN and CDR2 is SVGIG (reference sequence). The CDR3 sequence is CAWSSGEGYGYTF. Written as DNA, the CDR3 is TGTGCCTGGAGTTCAGGGGAAGGCTATGGCTACACCTTC.

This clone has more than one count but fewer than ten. The CDR3 loop is CASSQGQVPGQPQHF. The CDR3, as DNA: TGCGCCAGCAGCCAAGGACAGGTGCCTGGGCAGCCCCAGCATTTT. The rearrangement links TRBV4-3 to TRBJ1-5; a possible D gene is TRBD1 (6 bases). The CDR3 runs 15 residues. V was clipped by 1 base and J by 7 bases, with 14 bases between them. CDR1 LGHNA and CDR2 YSLEER come from the germline V gene.

The CDR3 nucleotides are TGTGCCAGCAGCCGAGCGGGGCGGCAAGAGACCCAGTACTTC. Translated, it gives CASSRAGRQETQYF. This sequence joins TRBV7-2 and TRBJ2-5; TRBD2 agrees at 7 bases. V trimming: 5 bases; J trimming: 2 bases; junction bases outside the gene matches: 5. The CDR3 is 14 amino acids. Germline CDR1 is SGHTA and CDR2 is FQGNSA.

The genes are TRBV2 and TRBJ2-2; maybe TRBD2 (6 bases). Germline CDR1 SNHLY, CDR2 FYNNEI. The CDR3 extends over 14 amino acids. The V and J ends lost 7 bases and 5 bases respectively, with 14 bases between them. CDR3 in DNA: TGTGCCAGCACCAAAACCGGGGGAACCGGGGAGCTGTTTTTT. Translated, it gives CASTKTGGTGELFF.

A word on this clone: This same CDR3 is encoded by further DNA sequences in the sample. CDR3 nucleotide sequence: TGTGCCAGCAGTCCCGACAGGAACTATGGCTACACCTTC. This translates into CASSPDRNYGYTF. The J gene is TRBJ1-2, the V gene TRBV2; possible D gene TRBD1, 6 bases. CDR1 is SNHLY and CDR2 is FYNNEI in the germline V gene. This CDR3 is 13 amino acids long. Trimming left V 5 bases short and J 2 bases short, with 9 bases between.

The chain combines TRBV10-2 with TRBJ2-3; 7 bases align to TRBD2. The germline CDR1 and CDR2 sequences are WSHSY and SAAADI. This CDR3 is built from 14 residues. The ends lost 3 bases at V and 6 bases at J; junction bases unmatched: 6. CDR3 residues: CASSDGGTFDTQYF. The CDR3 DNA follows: TGCGCCAGCAGTGACGGGGGGACTTTTGATACGCAGTATTTT.

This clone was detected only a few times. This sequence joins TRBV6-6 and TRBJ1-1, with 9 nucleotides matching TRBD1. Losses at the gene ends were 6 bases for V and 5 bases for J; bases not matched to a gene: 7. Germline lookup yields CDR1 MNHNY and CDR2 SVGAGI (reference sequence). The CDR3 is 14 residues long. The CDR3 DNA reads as TGTGCCAGCAGCTACCGGGACAGGGAAACTGAAGCTTTCTTT. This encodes CASSYRDRETEAFF.

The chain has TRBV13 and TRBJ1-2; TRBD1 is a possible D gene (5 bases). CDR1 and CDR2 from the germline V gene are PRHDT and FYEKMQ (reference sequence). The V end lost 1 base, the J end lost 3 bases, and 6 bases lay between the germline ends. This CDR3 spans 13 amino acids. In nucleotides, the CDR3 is TGTGCCAGCAGCTTAGAGACAGACTATGGCTACACCTTC. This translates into CASSLETDYGYTF.

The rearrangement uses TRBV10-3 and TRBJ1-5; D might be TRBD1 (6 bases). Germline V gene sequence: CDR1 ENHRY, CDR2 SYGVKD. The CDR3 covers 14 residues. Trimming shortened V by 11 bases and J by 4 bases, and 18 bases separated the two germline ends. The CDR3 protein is CASKGDFGNQPQHF. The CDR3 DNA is TGTGCCTCTAAGGGGGATTTCGGGAATCAGCCCCAGCATTTT.

The CDR3 reads CAWSVVRGYQETQYF. In nucleotides, the CDR3 is TGTGCCTGGAGTGTAGTCAGGGGGTACCAAGAGACCCAGTACTTC. The gene calls are TRBV30 and TRBJ2-5, with 7 positions matching TRBD1. Germline lookup yields CDR1 GTSNPN and CDR2 SVGIG (reference sequence). The CDR3 has 15 residues. With 0 bases clipped from V and 0 bases from J, the junction kept 4 bases outside the gene matches.

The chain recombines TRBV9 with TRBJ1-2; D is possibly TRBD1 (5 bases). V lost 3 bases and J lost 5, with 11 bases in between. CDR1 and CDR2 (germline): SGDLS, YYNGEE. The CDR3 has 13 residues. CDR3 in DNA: TGTGCCAGCAGCGGGAGCAGGGCTTATGGCTACACCTTC. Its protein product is CASSGSRAYGYTF.

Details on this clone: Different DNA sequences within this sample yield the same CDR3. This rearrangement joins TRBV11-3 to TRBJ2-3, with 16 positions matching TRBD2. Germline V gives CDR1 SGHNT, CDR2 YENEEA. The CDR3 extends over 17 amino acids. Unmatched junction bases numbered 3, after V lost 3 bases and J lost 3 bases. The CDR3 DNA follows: TGTGCCAGCAGCTTGGGACTAGCGGGAGGGCCGACAGATACGCAGTATTTT. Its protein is CASSLGLAGGPTDTQYF.

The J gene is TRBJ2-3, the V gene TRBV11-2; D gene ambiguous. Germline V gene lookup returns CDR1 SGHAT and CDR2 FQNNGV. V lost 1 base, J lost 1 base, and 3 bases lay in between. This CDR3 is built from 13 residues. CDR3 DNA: TGTGCCAGCAGCTTAGGCGGCACAGATACGCAGTATTTT. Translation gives CASSLGGTDTQYF.

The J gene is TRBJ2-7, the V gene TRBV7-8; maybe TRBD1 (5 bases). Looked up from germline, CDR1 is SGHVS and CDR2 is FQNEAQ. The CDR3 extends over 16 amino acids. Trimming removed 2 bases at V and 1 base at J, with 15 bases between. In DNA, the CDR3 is TGTGCCAGCAGCTTAAGCAGGACACTGAGATCCTACGAGCAGTACTTC. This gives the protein CASSLSRTLRSYEQYF.

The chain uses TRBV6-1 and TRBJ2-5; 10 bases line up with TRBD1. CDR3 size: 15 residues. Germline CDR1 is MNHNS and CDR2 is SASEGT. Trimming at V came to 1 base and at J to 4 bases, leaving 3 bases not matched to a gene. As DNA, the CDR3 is TGTGCCAGCAGTGAAGTTCGGGACAGGGGAGAGACCCAGTACTTC. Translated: CASSEVRDRGETQYF.

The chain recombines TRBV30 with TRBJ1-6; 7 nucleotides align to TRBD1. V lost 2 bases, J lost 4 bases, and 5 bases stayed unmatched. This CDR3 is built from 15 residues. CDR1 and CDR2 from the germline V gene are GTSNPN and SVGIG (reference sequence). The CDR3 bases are TGTGCCTGGAGTTACTCGACAGGGTATAATTCACCCCTCCACTTT. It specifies CAWSYSTGYNSPLHF.

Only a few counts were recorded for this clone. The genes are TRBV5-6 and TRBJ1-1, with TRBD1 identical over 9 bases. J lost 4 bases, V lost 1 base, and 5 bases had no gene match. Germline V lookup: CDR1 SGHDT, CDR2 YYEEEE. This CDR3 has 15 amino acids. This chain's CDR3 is CASSLTGGLGTEAFF. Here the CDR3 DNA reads TGTGCCAGCAGCTTGACAGGGGGCTTGGGCACTGAAGCTTTCTTT.

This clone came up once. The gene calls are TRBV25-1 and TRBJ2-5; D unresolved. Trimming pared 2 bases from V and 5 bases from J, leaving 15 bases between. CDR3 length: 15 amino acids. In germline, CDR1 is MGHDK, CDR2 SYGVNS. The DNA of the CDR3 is TGTGCCAGCAGTGAAACCCCCGACGTGAGGGAGACCCAGTACTTC. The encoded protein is CASSETPDVRETQYF.